Presented here are 12 T cell receptor beta chains from one specimen sequenced in a study of post-analysis software for immune sequencing data. Study-wide results and caveats: Comparison of patients with controls showed five TRBV segments more frequent in patients, TRBV5-6, TRBV5-1 and TRBV20-1 among them.

Built from TCR beta cDNA, the libraries had unique molecular identifiers in them. TCRdb itself ran the PCR reads through MiXCR, one entry per CDR3 protein. The table has 450,000 to 650,000 distinct CDR3 sequences, roughly 47% seen once. These TCRs' antigens remain unknown. The sample was blood. Every receptor here comes from a girl aged 5-17 years with multiple sclerosis.

This clonotype was counted between two and nine times. J is TRBJ2-7 and V is TRBV3-1; D is unclear. V shed 2 bases and J shed 0 bases, with 8 bases lying between them. The germline CDR1 and CDR2 sequences are LGHDT and YNNKEL (reference sequence). The CDR3 sequence is 14 residues long. This chain's CDR3 is CASSQTTVSYEQYF. The CDR3 DNA is TGTGCCAGCAGCCAAACGACGGTCTCCTACGAGCAGTACTTC.

This clonotype showed up just once. The genes are TRBV7-3 and TRBJ2-3; TRBD2 matches at 10 bases. The ends lost 2 bases at V and 6 bases at J; junction bases unmatched: 11. CDR3 size: 17 residues. Germline CDR1 and CDR2: SGHTA and FQGTGA. CDR3 bases: TGTGCCAGCAGCTTAGAGACCCTAGCGGGGGTGCCCGATACGCAGTATTTT. Protein: CASSLETLAGVPDTQYF.

This clonotype has a handful of counts. The chain combines TRBV3-1 with TRBJ2-1; 13 nucleotides agree with TRBD2. V dropped 4 bases and J dropped 9; count of bases not matched to a gene: 3. Germline V gives CDR1 LGHDT, CDR2 YNNKEL (reference sequence). CDR3 length: 14 amino acids. CDR3 loop: CASSRGTSGVEQFF. The CDR3 nucleotides read TGTGCCAGCAGCCGGGGGACTAGCGGGGTTGAGCAGTTCTTC.

The sample holds a few counts of this clonotype. V is TRBV6-5 and J is TRBJ2-5; 10 nucleotides align to TRBD2. The CDR3 is 13 residues long. Germline assignment: CDR1 MNHEY and CDR2 SVGAGI. The trim removed 7 bases at V and 3 bases at J, leaving 2 bases unmatched. CDR3 protein: CASTSGGEETQYF. DNA for the CDR3: TGTGCCAGCACCAGCGGGGGGGAAGAGACCCAGTACTTC.

This rearrangement joins TRBV6-5 to TRBJ1-5; no clear D. The V gene's germline CDR1 is MNHEY and CDR2 SVGAGI. The ends were cut back, 8 bases at V and 1 base at J, with 9 bases in the middle. The CDR3 runs to 13 residues. Written as DNA, the CDR3 is TGTGCCAGCGGCGGGGTAAGCAATCAGCCCCAGCATTTT. The encoded protein is CASGGVSNQPQHF.

The chain recombines TRBV14 with TRBJ2-7; no definite D call. Between the trimmed V and J ends, which lost 3 bases and 2 bases, there was a span of 8 bases. This CDR3 has 13 residues. The germline V gene encodes CDR1 SGHDN and CDR2 FVKESK. This chain's CDR3 is CASSHNRPYEQYF. The CDR3 DNA follows: TGTGCCAGCAGCCATAATAGACCCTACGAGCAGTACTTC.

This clonotype was observed a handful of times. The chain combines TRBV7-3 with TRBJ2-1, with D tentatively TRBD2 (5 bases). CDR1 is SGHTA and CDR2 is FQGTGA in the germline V gene. The CDR3 is 16 amino acids. V was cut by 3 bases and J by 0 bases, with 12 bases left in between. CDR3 DNA: TGTGCCAGCAGCTTGGAAGCGGTTAGCTCCTACAATGAGCAGTTCTTC. Encoded protein: CASSLEAVSSYNEQFF.

The chain combines TRBV29-1 with TRBJ2-3, with 9 bases fitting TRBD1. Germline V gives CDR1 SQVTM, CDR2 ANQGSEA. This CDR3 comprises 12 residues. V gave up 7 bases and J gave up 6 bases; unmatched junction bases: 5. The CDR3 protein is CSARGQGDTQYF. CDR3 nucleotide sequence: TGCAGCGCCAGAGGACAGGGGGATACGCAGTATTTT.

This rearrangement joins TRBV3-1 to TRBJ1-4; 9 nucleotides line up with TRBD1. J lost 7 bases, V lost 3 bases, and 12 bases had no gene match. Looked up from germline, CDR1 is LGHDT and CDR2 is YNNKEL (reference sequence). The CDR3 runs 17 residues. CDR3 nucleotide sequence: TGTGCCAGCAGCCATCGGACAGGGGTGGGTCTCGCTGAAAAACTGTTTTTT. Residues: CASSHRTGVGLAEKLFF.

The chain carries TRBV29-1 and TRBJ2-1, with a tentative D call TRBD2 (6 bases). The germline V and J ends were trimmed by 4 bases and 8 bases, with 18 bases remaining between them. CDR3 length equals 14 residues. Germline-derived CDR1 and CDR2 are SQVTM and ANQGSEA. The CDR3 DNA reads as TGCAGCGTTGCAACCGGGACTTTAAAGTATGAGCAGTTCTTC. Translating gives CSVATGTLKYEQFF.

A few counts support this clonotype. The V call is TRBV5-1, the J call TRBJ2-3; TRBD1 might be the D (6 bases). Germline V lookup: CDR1 SGHRS, CDR2 YFSETQ. The CDR3 totals 18 residues. The ends were cut back, 3 bases at V and 2 bases at J, with 22 bases in the middle. CDR3 sequence reads: CASSSNRAGVSFTDTQYF. CDR3 DNA: TGCGCCAGCAGCTCGAACAGGGCAGGGGTTTCCTTCACAGATACGCAGTATTTT.

V gene TRBV27 combines with J gene TRBJ2-1; TRBD2 is a possible D gene (6 bases). Trimming left V 5 bases short and J 9 bases short, with 26 bases between. Germline V gives CDR1 MNHEY, CDR2 SMNVEV (reference sequence). CDR3 length: 17 amino acids. CDR3 nucleotides: TGTGCCAGCAGTCAACTAAACCGGGACGGGAGATCGGGTGAGCAGTTCTTC. It codes for CASSQLNRDGRSGEQFF.